Each of the 9 T cell receptor beta chains below was sequenced from the same sample in a study of vaccination and CD4 T cells after COVID-19. These receptors have no known antigen. Noted treatment: roughly 10-day PBMC culture with coronavirus spike peptide pools or control peptides (ViraFEST assay). The unexposed donor's CD4+ T cells were collected before the COVID-19 pandemic (2011-2018). The Oncomine TCR Beta short-read assay was applied to DNA of cultured CD4+ T cells. TCRdb called the PCR reads again in MiXCR, with one record for every CDR3 protein. The repertoire holds several thousand distinct CDR3 sequences, with roughly 41% as singletons. Input material: CD4+ T cells from blood, cultured in vitro. These receptors originate from a human donor in good health.

V usage is TRBV7-8 and J usage is TRBJ2-4, with 8 bases identical to TRBD1. J lost 3 bases, V lost 5 bases, and 6 bases had no gene match. The CDR3 is 15 amino acids. Germline CDR1 is SGHVS and CDR2 is FQNEAQ. This CDR3 reads CASSPTTGVKNIQYF. CDR3 in DNA: TGTGCCAGCAGCCCCACGACAGGGGTCAAAAACATTCAGTACTTC.

This clonotype was detected only a few times. The chain employs TRBV7-2 and TRBJ1-2; D ambiguous. The ends were cut back, 1 base at V and 1 base at J, with 7 bases in the middle. This CDR3 has 14 residues. The germline V gene encodes CDR1 SGHTA and CDR2 FQGNSA. As DNA, the CDR3 is TGTGCCAGCAGCTTAGACAGTGTTAACTATGGCTACACCTTC. Protein product: CASSLDSVNYGYTF.

In its sample, this clonotype was seen a few times. The chain employs TRBV7-9 and TRBJ1-2; D unclear. The CDR3 loop spans 13 amino acids. V was pared by 1 base and J by 4 bases, with 7 bases between. Germline V CDR1 and CDR2: SEHNR, FQNEAQ (reference sequence). In nucleotides, the CDR3 is TGTGCCAGCAGCTTAGGGAGGATCTATGGCTACACCTTC. Protein: CASSLGRIYGYTF. Variable domain in full (rest from reference TRBV7-9 and TRBJ1-2): DTGVSQNPRHKITKRGQNVTFRCDPISEHNRLYWYRQTLGQGPEFLTYFQNEAQLEKSRLLSDRFSAERPKGSFSTLEIQRTEQGDSAMYLCASSLGRIYGYTFGSGTRLTVV.

As concerns this clonotype: The junction shows a germline mismatch at one end, possibly a read error. The chain joins TRBV11-2 to TRBJ2-5; TRBD2 is a possible D gene (6 bases). The CDR3 totals 11 residues. Germline V gene data show CDR1 as SGHAT and CDR2 as FQNNGV. The CDR3 spells CASTWAGTKYF. CDR3 nucleotide sequence: TGTGCCAGCACCTGGGCGGGGACCAAGTACTTC.

The V and J genes are TRBV7-2 and TRBJ2-1, with D possibly matching TRBD2 (6 bases). The V gene's germline CDR1 is SGHTA and CDR2 FQGNSA. Trimming cost V 7 bases and J 8 bases, with 15 bases left between them. This CDR3 is built from 13 residues. The CDR3 DNA follows: TGTGCCAGCAAGGGCGGGATTATTGATGAGCAGTTCTTC. It specifies CASKGGIIDEQFF.

J is TRBJ1-2 and V is TRBV27; 9 nucleotides line up with TRBD1. This CDR3 is 13 amino acids long. V lost 5 bases to trimming and J lost 11 bases; unmatched junction nucleotides: 9. Germline assignment: CDR1 MNHEY and CDR2 SMNVEV (reference sequence). As DNA, the CDR3 is TGTGCCAGCAGTGTAGGACAGGGGCGCAGTTACACCTTC. Encoded protein: CASSVGQGRSYTF.

The V gene is TRBV30, the J gene TRBJ1-2, with D unclear. Germline V gene lookup returns CDR1 GTSNPN and CDR2 SVGIG (reference sequence). The CDR3 contains 19 residues. V lost 1 base to trimming and J lost 1 base, with 25 bases between them. The CDR3 bases are TGTGCCTGGAGTGCTCCCCAACCCCCCCCAAACCGTCTTAACTATGGCTACACCTTC. This encodes CAWSAPQPPPNRLNYGYTF.

There are a few counts of this clonotype. CDR3 nucleotides: TGTGCCAGCAGTCTGACAGGGGCGAACACTGAAGCTTTCTTT. It yields the protein CASSLTGANTEAFF. The gene calls are TRBV25-1 and TRBJ1-1; 8 nucleotides align to TRBD1. Germline-derived CDR1 and CDR2 are MGHDK and SYGVNS. The CDR3 runs to 14 residues. After removal of 5 bases from V and 1 base from J, the junction contained 3 bases not matched to a gene.

The table lists this clonotype with a few counts. The chain has TRBV6-1 and TRBJ2-7; 11 bases align to TRBD2. The CDR3 spans 14 residues. Unmatched junction bases numbered 7, after V lost 6 bases and J lost 6 bases. Germline assignment: CDR1 MNHNS and CDR2 SASEGT. Here the CDR3 DNA reads TGTGCCAGCAGCAATAGCGGGAGGGCCAGCGAGCAGTACTTC. This gives the protein CASSNSGRASEQYF.